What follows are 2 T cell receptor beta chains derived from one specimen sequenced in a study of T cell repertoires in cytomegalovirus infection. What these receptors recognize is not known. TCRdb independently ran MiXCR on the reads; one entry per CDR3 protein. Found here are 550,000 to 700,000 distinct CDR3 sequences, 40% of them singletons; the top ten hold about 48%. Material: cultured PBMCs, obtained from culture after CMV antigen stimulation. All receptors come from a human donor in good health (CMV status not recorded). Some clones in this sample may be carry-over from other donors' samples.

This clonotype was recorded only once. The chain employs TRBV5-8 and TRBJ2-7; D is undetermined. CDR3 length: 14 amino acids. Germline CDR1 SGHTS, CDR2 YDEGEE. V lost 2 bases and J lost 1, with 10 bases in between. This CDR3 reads CASSLLPASYEQYF. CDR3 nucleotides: TGTGCCAGCAGCTTATTACCGGCGTCCTACGAGCAGTACTTC.

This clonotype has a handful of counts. The CDR3 coding sequence is TGTGCCAGCAGCCTCGTGAGACAGGGCAACACCGGGGAGCTGTTTTTT. Its translation: CASSLVRQGNTGELFF. The V call is TRBV7-8, the J call TRBJ2-2; 7 bases agree with TRBD1. The junction had 8 bases not matched to a gene; V was cut back by 5 bases and J by 2 bases. Germline assignment: CDR1 SGHVS and CDR2 FQNEAQ. CDR3 length equals 16 residues.